This T cell receptor beta chain originates from a study of T cells after posttransplantation cyclophosphamide. Study conclusions and caveats: Later post-transplant blood repertoires were often dominated by donor CD8+ memory clones. Tissue-infiltrating T cells from skin or gut overlapped little with blood T cells.

Assay used: immunoSEQ multiplex PCR; TCRdb lists only in-frame clones, some missing. Observed in the sample are tens of thousands of clones, none of them singletons. The CDR3 is 11 amino acids. V was trimmed by 1 base and J by 9 bases, leaving 4 bases between them. Per the germline V gene, CDR1 is MNHEY and CDR2 is SMNVEV (reference sequence). A remark on this clone: Its antigen remains unknown.

The J gene is TRBJ2-1, the V gene TRBV27, with unresolved D. The source material was PBMCs. The clonotype originates from a man aged 40-49 years in good health, CMV-negative, and a related stem cell transplant donor. CDR3 sequence: CASSLYGEQFF. The CDR3 region has the DNA TGTGCCAGCAGTTTATACGGTGAGCAGTTCTTC.